These 23 T cell receptor beta chains were sequenced from one sample in a study of a mutant IDH1 vaccine in newly diagnosed glioma. The repertoire was sequenced with immunoSEQ multiplex PCR; TCRdb's copy has only in-frame clones and lacks some. The sample holds around 25,000 clones, 70% seen once. The time point was: week 11, during vaccination. The investigators gave 300 ug of mutant IDH1 20-mer peptide in each vaccine dose, together with topical imiquimod. What these receptors recognize is not known. Sequenced here: peripheral blood mononuclear cells (PBMCs), sampled from a glioma patient whose treatment included an IDH1 peptide vaccine. These receptors all come from a man younger than 35 with glioma. Some clones in this sample may be carry-over from other donors' samples.

This chain uses TRBV7-2 with TRBJ1-2, with D possibly matching TRBD1 (6 bases). The CDR3 loop spans 15 amino acids. The V end was cut by 4 bases, the J end by 7 bases, with 19 bases between. Germline loops: CDR1 SGHTA, CDR2 FQGNSA. CDR3 amino acids: CASSSRGGVGGGYTF. In DNA, the CDR3 is TGTGCCAGCAGCTCGAGGGGGGGGGTAGGTGGTGGCTACACCTTC.

The CDR3 region is CASSLDDRGYEQYF. Written as DNA, the CDR3 is TGTGCCAGCAGCTTAGACGACAGGGGGTACGAGCAGTACTTC. This chain links TRBV11-3 with TRBJ2-7, with 9 bases that match TRBD1. Germline-derived CDR1 and CDR2 are SGHNT and YENEEA. The CDR3 sequence is 14 residues long. The V gene end was trimmed by 0 bases and the J gene end by 4 bases; junction bases not matched to a gene: 1.

This clone came up a few times. V is TRBV2 and J is TRBJ1-1; tentative D call: TRBD1 (5 bases). CDR3 length: 13 amino acids. Germline V gene data show CDR1 as SNHLY and CDR2 as FYNNEI. Trimming stripped 0 bases from V and 11 bases from J, with 13 bases between. CDR3 sequence: CASSEAGGGDAFF. CDR3 DNA: TGTGCCAGCAGTGAAGCCGGGGGAGGGGATGCTTTCTTT.

The chain is built from TRBV5-6 and TRBJ2-7, with D perhaps matching TRBD1 (5 bases). The germline V gene encodes CDR1 SGHDT and CDR2 YYEEEE. Trimming pared 2 bases from V and 3 bases from J, leaving 12 bases between. This CDR3 has 14 amino acids. CDR3 DNA sequence: TGTGCCAGCAGCTTAAGGGGCCCCGGCTACGAGCAGTACTTC. As protein: CASSLRGPGYEQYF.

The chain recombines TRBV28 with TRBJ1-2; D not certain. The length of the CDR3 is 13 residues. The germline gives CDR1 MDHEN, CDR2 SYDVKM. Trimming pared 5 bases from V and 8 bases from J, leaving 15 bases between. The CDR3 protein is CASSDTPPWGYTF. CDR3 bases: TGTGCCAGCAGTGATACTCCACCTTGGGGCTACACCTTC.

This chain connects TRBV28 to TRBJ1-5; 7 nucleotides agree with TRBD1. The CDR3 has 14 residues. J was trimmed by 4 bases and V by 5 bases; bases with no gene match: 5. From germline, CDR1 is MDHEN and CDR2 SYDVKM. CDR3 sequence reads: CASSPGGGNQPQHF. In nucleotides, the CDR3 is TGTGCCAGCAGTCCAGGGGGGGGAAATCAGCCCCAGCATTTT.

J is TRBJ1-6 and V is TRBV27, with D possibly being TRBD1 (5 bases). Germline values: CDR1 MNHEY, CDR2 SMNVEV (reference sequence). V was trimmed by 0 bases and J by 9 bases, leaving 18 bases between them. CDR3 length: 17 amino acids. CDR3 nucleotide sequence: TGTGCCAGCAGTTTATCGAGGCAGGCGGGGGGTATTTCACCCCTCCACTTT. Its translation: CASSLSRQAGGISPLHF.

The chain couples TRBV5-5 to TRBJ1-1; possible D gene TRBD1, 6 bases. The V end lost 0 bases, the J end lost 4 bases, and 13 bases lay between the germline ends. CDR1 SGHKS and CDR2 YYEKEE come from the germline V gene (reference sequence). This CDR3 comprises 15 residues. CDR3 loop: CASSLEGGVGTEAFF. CDR3 in DNA: TGTGCCAGCAGCTTGGAGGGGGGGGTGGGCACTGAAGCTTTCTTT.

The chain has TRBV7-2 and TRBJ1-1, with TRBD1 as a possible D gene (6 bases). Trimming cost V 6 bases and J 1 base, with 9 bases left between them. The CDR3 length is 13 residues. Germline V CDR1 and CDR2: SGHTA, FQGNSA. The CDR3 region is CASSRGGNTEAFF. As DNA, the CDR3 is TGTGCCAGCAGTCGAGGGGGGAACACTGAAGCTTTCTTT.

The rearrangement links TRBV15 to TRBJ2-7, with a tentative D call TRBD1 (6 bases). Trimming shortened V by 0 bases and J by 6 bases, and 18 bases separated the two germline ends. Germline CDR1 is LNHNV and CDR2 is YYDKDF (reference sequence). The CDR3 covers 16 residues. DNA for the CDR3: TGTGCCACCAGCAGAGATCGGTCCCAGGGGAGTCTCGAGCAGTACTTC. Amino acid sequence: CATSRDRSQGSLEQYF.

The gene calls are TRBV30 and TRBJ2-7, with D hard to call. Germline CDR1 is GTSNPN and CDR2 is SVGIG (reference sequence). V lost 0 bases, J lost 4 bases, and 7 bases lay in between. This CDR3 contains 12 residues. The chain's CDR3 is CAWSVWGYEQYF. CDR3 nucleotides: TGTGCCTGGAGTGTCTGGGGATACGAGCAGTACTTC.

The chain recombines TRBV10-3 with TRBJ2-1, with TRBD1 matching over 10 bases. This CDR3 spans 16 amino acids. Germline-derived CDR1 and CDR2 are ENHRY and SYGVKD. The trim removed 4 bases at V and 8 bases at J, leaving 11 bases unmatched. In DNA form, the CDR3 reads TGTGCCATCAGTGGCTCTCTGGGACAGGGGACGGATGAGCAGTTCTTC. Its translation: CAISGSLGQGTDEQFF.

This chain links TRBV9 with TRBJ2-7; D might be TRBD1 or TRBD2, each matching 5 bases. Germline V gene sequence: CDR1 SGDLS, CDR2 YYNGEE. The CDR3 runs 17 residues. V was pared by 0 bases and J by 0 bases, with 16 bases between. DNA for the CDR3: TGTGCCAGCAGCGTAGGCCAAGGGACCCCCCTCTCCTACGAGCAGTACTTC. Encoded protein: CASSVGQGTPLSYEQYF.

This clone was detected once. This CDR3 reads CASSLSGVDGYTF. In DNA, the CDR3 is TGCGCCAGCAGCTTGTCGGGGGTAGATGGCTACACCTTC. V is TRBV5-1 and J is TRBJ1-2; possible D gene TRBD1, 5 bases. The ends were cut back, 1 base at V and 6 bases at J, with 10 bases in the middle. This CDR3 region has 13 residues. The germline CDR1 and CDR2 sequences are SGHRS and YFSETQ.

The chain uses TRBV9 and TRBJ2-2, with 7 bases aligning to TRBD1. The CDR3 is 15 residues long. Germline CDR1 and CDR2: SGDLS and YYNGEE. The J segment lost 5 bases and the V segment lost 2 bases, leaving 6 bases of the junction unmatched. The CDR3 protein is CASSVDRVGTGELFF. The CDR3 bases are TGTGCCAGCAGCGTCGACAGGGTAGGGACCGGGGAGCTGTTTTTT.

The V and J genes are TRBV5-1 and TRBJ1-2; 10 positions agree with TRBD1. The germline V gene has CDR1 SGHRS and CDR2 YFSETQ. This CDR3 is 14 amino acids long. J lost 6 bases, V lost 4 bases, and 6 bases had no gene match. The CDR3, as DNA: TGCGCCAGCAGCCCGGGACAGGGGAAGGATGGCTACACCTTC. Encoded protein: CASSPGQGKDGYTF.

V is TRBV5-4 and J is TRBJ2-5; a weak D match, TRBD1 (5 bases). The V gene lost 2 bases and the J gene lost 5 bases, with 16 bases spanning the gap. This CDR3 is 15 amino acids long. From germline, CDR1 is SGHNT and CDR2 YYREEE (reference sequence). CDR3 nucleotides: TGTGCCAGCAGCTTAAGGGGTGGGGCAGGGGAGACCCAGTACTTC. This translates into CASSLRGGAGETQYF.

J is TRBJ2-7 and V is TRBV11-1, with D possibly being TRBD2 (6 bases). The CDR3 is 15 residues long. The germline gives CDR1 SGHAT, CDR2 FQDESV (reference sequence). The V end lost 5 bases, the J end lost 0 bases, and 14 bases lay between the germline ends. CDR3 nucleotides: TGTGCCAGCAGCCGCGGGGTGGGACCCTCCTACGAGCAGTACTTC. The encoded protein is CASSRGVGPSYEQYF.

This clone was seen only a few times. The chain is built from TRBV19 and TRBJ1-2; D is perhaps TRBD1 (6 bases). Trimming took 3 bases from V and 9 from J, leaving 14 bases between them. The V gene's germline CDR1 is LNHDA and CDR2 SQIVND (reference sequence). CDR3 length: 13 amino acids. The CDR3 is CASSMEGVLSYTF. The CDR3 nucleotides read TGTGCCAGTAGTATGGAGGGGGTCTTGAGCTACACCTTC.

The V call is TRBV28, the J call TRBJ2-7, with D perhaps matching TRBD2 (7 bases). V lost 6 bases, J lost 6 bases, and 15 bases lay in between. The CDR3 length is 13 residues. Germline values: CDR1 MDHEN, CDR2 SYDVKM. The CDR3 DNA is TGTGCCAGCAGCCATCCCGGGGGGCCCGAGCAGTACTTC. It yields the protein CASSHPGGPEQYF.

The genes are TRBV4-3 and TRBJ2-7; TRBD1 agrees at 8 bases. V lost 3 bases, J lost 7 bases, and 17 bases stayed unmatched. Germline CDR1 LGHNA, CDR2 YSLEER. This CDR3 spans 17 amino acids. The CDR3 region is CASSHATGGTPLGEQYF. CDR3 nucleotide sequence: TGCGCCAGCAGCCATGCCACAGGGGGAACCCCCCTAGGGGAGCAGTACTTC.

The CDR3 sequence: CASSSRSGRYTGELFF. CDR3 DNA sequence: TGTGCCAGCAGCAGTAGGAGCGGGAGGTATACCGGGGAGCTGTTTTTT. The rearrangement links TRBV7-2 to TRBJ2-2, with TRBD2 matching over 9 bases. The CDR3 sequence is 16 residues long. Germline CDR1 SGHTA, CDR2 FQGNSA. Losses at the gene ends were 5 bases for V and 5 bases for J; bases not matched to a gene: 9.

This chain uses TRBV30 with TRBJ2-7; D not certain. Between the trimmed V and J ends, which lost 7 bases and 5 bases, there was a span of 15 bases. The CDR3 contains 12 residues. Germline CDR1 and CDR2: GTSNPN and SVGIG (reference sequence). CDR3 region: CAFRRVPHEQYF. The CDR3 DNA sequence: TGTGCCTTTCGACGGGTCCCCCACGAGCAGTACTTC.